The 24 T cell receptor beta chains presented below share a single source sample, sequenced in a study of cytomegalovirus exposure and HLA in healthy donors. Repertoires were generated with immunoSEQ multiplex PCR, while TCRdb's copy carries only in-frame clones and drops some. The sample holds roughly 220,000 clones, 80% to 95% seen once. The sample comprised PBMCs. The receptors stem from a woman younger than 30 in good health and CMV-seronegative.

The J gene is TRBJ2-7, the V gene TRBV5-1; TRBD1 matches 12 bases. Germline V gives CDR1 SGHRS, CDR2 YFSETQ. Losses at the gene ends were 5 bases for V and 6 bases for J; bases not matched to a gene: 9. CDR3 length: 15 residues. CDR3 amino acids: CASRALGDRGLEQYF. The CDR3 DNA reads TGCGCCAGCAGAGCCTTAGGGGACAGGGGGCTCGAGCAGTACTTC. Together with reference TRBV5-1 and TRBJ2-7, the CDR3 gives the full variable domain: KAGVTQTPRYLIKTRGQQVTLSCSPISGHRSVSWYQQTPGQGLQFLFEYFSETQRNKGNFPGRFSGRQFSNSRSEMNVSTLELGDSALYLCASRALGDRGLEQYFGPGTRLTVT.

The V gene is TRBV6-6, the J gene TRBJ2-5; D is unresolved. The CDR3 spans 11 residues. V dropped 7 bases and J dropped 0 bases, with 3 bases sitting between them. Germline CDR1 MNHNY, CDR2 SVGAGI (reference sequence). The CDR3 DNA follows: TGTGCCAGCACCGACCAAGAGACCCAGTACTTC. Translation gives CASTDQETQYF.

CDR3 DNA: TGTGCCAGCAGCTTAATGCTACCAGGGACTTTAGGTGACACCGGGGAGCTGTTTTTT. It encodes CASSLMLPGTLGDTGELFF. J is TRBJ2-2 and V is TRBV7-8, with D possibly matching TRBD2 (6 bases). CDR1 and CDR2 (germline): SGHVS, FQNEAQ. With 2 bases removed from V and 3 bases from J, the gap between germline ends came to 22 bases. The CDR3 spans 19 residues.

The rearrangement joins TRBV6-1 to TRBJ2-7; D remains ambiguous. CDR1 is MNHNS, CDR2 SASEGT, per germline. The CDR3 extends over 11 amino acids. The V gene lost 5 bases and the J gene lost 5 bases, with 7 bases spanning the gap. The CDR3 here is CASSYMDEQYF. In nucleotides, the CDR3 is TGTGCCAGCAGTTACATGGACGAGCAGTACTTC.

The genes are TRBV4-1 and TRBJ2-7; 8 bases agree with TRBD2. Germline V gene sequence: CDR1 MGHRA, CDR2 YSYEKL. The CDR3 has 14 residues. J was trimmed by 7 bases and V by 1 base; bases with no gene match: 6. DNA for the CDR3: TGCGCCAGCAGCCAAGCGGGAGGGCCAGGGGAGCAGTACTTC. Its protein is CASSQAGGPGEQYF.

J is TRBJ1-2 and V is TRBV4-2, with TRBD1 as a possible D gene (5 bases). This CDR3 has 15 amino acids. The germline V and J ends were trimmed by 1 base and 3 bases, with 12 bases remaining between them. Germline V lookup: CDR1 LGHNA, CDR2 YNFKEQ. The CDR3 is CASSQVVGEDYGYTF. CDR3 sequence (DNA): TGTGCCAGCAGCCAAGTTGTAGGGGAGGACTATGGCTACACCTTC.

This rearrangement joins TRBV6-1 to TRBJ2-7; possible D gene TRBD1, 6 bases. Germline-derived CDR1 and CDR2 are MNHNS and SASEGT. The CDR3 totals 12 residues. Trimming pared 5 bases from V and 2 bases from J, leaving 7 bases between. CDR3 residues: CASSKGAYEQYF. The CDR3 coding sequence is TGTGCCAGCAGTAAGGGGGCCTACGAGCAGTACTTC.

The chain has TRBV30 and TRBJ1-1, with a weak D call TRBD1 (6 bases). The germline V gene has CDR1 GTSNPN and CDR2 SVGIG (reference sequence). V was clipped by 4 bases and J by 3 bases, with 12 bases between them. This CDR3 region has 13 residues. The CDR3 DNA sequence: TGTGCCTGGATGCGGGGGGCGGACACTGAAGCTTTCTTT. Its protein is CAWMRGADTEAFF.

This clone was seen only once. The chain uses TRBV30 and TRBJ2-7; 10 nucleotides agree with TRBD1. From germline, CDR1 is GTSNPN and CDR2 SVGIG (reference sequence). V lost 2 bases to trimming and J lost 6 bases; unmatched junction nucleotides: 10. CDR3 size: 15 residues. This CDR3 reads CAWSKKGGTGAEQYF. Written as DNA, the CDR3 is TGTGCCTGGAGTAAAAAAGGAGGGACAGGGGCCGAGCAGTACTTC.

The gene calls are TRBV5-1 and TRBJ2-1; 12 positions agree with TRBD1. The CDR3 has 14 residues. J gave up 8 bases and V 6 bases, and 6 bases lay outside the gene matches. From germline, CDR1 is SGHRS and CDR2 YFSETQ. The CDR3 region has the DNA TGCGCCAGCAAGATGGGACAGGGGGCTTATGAGCAGTTCTTC. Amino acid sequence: CASKMGQGAYEQFF.

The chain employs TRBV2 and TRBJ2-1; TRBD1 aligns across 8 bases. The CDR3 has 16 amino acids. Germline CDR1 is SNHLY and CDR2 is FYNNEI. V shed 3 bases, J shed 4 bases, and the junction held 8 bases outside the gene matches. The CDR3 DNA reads TGTGCCAGCAGTGATTTCGGCCAGGGGGCATACAATGAGCAGTTCTTC. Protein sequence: CASSDFGQGAYNEQFF.

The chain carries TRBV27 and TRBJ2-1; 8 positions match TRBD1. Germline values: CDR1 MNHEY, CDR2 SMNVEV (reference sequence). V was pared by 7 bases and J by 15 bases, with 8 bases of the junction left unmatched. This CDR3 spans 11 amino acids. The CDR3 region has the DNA TGTGCCAGCAATTCGGGACAGGCACGGTTCTTC. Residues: CASNSGQARFF.

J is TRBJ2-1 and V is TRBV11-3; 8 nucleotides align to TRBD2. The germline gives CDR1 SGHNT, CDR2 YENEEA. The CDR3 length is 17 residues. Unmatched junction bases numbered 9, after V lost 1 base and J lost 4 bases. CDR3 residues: CASSLGGSGEEYNEQFF. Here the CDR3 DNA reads TGTGCCAGCAGCTTAGGAGGTAGCGGGGAAGAATACAATGAGCAGTTCTTC. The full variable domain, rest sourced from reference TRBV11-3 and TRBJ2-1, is EAGVVQSPRYKIIEKKQPVAFWCNPISGHNTLYWYLQNLGQGPELLIRYENEEAVDDSQLPKDRFSAERLKGVDSTLKIQPAELGDSAVYLCASSLGGSGEEYNEQFFGPGTRLTVL.

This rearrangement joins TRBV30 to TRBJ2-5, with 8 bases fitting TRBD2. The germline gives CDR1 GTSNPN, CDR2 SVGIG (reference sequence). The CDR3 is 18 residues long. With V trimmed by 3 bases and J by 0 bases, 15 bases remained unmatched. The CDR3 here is CAWSARTSTSGHQETQYF. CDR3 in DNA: TGTGCCTGGAGCGCGAGGACCTCTACTAGCGGCCACCAAGAGACCCAGTACTTC. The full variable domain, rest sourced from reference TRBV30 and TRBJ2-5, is SQTIHQWPATLVQPVGSPLSLECTVEGTSNPNLYWYRQAAGRGLQLLFYSVGIGQISSEVPQNLSASRPQDRQFILSSKKLLLSDSGFYLCAWSARTSTSGHQETQYFGPGTRLLVL.

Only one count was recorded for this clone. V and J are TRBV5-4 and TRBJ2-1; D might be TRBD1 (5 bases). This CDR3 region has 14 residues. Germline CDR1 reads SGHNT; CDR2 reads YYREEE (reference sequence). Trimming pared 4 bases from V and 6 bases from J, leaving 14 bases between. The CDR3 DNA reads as TGTGCCAGCAGCCTAGGGCAGGGCGTCAATGAGCAGTTCTTC. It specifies CASSLGQGVNEQFF. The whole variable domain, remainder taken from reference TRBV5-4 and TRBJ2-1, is ETGVTQSPTHLIKTRGQQVTLRCSSQSGHNTVSWYQQALGQGPQFIFQYYREEENGRGNFPPRFSGLQFPNYSSELNVNALELDDSALYLCASSLGQGVNEQFFGPGTRLTVL.

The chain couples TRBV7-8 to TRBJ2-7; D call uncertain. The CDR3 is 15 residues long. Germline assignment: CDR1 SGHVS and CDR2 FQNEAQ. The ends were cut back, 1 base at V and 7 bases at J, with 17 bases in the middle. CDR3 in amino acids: CASSLEGMRPSEQYF. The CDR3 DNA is TGTGCCAGCAGCTTAGAAGGTATGAGGCCATCTGAGCAGTACTTC. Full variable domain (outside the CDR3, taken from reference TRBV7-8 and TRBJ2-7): GAGVSQSPRYKVAKRGQDVALRCDPISGHVSLFWYQQALGQGPEFLTYFQNEAQLDKSGLPSDRFFAERPEGSVSTLKIQRTQQEDSAVYLCASSLEGMRPSEQYFGPGTRLTVT.

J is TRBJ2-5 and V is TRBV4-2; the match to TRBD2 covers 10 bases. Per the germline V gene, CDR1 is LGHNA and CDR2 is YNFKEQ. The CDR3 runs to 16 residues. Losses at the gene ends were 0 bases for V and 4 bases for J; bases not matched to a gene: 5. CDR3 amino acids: CASSQEMGTSAETQYF. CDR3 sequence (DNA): TGTGCCAGCAGCCAAGAAATGGGGACTAGCGCAGAGACCCAGTACTTC.

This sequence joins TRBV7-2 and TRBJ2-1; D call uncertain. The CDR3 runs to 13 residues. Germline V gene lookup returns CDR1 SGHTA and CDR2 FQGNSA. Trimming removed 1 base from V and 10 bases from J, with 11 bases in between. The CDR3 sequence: CASSLGFESEQFF. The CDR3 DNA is TGTGCCAGCAGCTTAGGATTTGAGTCGGAGCAGTTCTTC.

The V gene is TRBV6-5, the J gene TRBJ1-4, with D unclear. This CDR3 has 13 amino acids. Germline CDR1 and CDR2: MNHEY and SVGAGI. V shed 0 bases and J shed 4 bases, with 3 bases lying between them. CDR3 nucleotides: TGTGCCAGCAGTTACTCGAGTAATGAAAAACTGTTTTTT. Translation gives CASSYSSNEKLFF.

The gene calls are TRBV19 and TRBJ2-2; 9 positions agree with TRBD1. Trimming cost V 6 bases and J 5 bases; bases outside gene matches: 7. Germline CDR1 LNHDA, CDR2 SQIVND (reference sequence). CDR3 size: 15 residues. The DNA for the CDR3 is TGTGCCAGTAGCCCCGGGACAGGGTTGACCGGGGAGCTGTTTTTT. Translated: CASSPGTGLTGELFF.

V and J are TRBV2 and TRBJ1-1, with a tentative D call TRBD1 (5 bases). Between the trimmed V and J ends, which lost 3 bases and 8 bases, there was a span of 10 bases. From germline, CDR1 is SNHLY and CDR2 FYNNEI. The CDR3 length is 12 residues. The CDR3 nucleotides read TGTGCCAGCAGTGACGGGGGTGGGGAAGCTTTCTTT. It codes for CASSDGGGEAFF.

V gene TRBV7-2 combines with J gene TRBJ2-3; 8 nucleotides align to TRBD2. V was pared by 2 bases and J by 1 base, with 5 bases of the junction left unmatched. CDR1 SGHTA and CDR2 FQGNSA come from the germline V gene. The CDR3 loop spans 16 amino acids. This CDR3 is CASSLRAGVGTDTQYF. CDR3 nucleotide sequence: TGTGCCAGCAGCTTAAGAGCGGGAGTTGGCACAGATACGCAGTATTTT.

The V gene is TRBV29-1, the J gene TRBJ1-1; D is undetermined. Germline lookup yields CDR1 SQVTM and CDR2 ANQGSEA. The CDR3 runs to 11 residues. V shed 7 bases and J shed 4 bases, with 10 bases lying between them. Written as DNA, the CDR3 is TGCAGCGCCGAGGTCGGCACTGAAGCTTTCTTT. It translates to CSAEVGTEAFF.

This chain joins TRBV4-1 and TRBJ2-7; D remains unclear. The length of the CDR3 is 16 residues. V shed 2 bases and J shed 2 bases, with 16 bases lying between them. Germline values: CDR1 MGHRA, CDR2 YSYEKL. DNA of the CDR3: TGCGCCAGCAGCCAATTTTGGTCGTTGGGCCCCTACGAGCAGTACTTC. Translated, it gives CASSQFWSLGPYEQYF.